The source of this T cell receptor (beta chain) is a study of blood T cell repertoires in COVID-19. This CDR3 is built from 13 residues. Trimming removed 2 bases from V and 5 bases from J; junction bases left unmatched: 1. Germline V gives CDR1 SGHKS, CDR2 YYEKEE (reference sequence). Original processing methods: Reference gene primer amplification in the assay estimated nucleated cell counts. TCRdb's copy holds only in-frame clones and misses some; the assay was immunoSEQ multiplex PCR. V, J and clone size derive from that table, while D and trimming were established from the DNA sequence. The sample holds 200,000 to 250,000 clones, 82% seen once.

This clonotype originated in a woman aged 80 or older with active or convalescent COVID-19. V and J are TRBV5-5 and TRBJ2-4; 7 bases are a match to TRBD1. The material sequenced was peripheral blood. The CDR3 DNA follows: TGTGCCAGCAGCTTAGGACAGGAAAACATTCAGTACTTC. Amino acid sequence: CASSLGQENIQYF.